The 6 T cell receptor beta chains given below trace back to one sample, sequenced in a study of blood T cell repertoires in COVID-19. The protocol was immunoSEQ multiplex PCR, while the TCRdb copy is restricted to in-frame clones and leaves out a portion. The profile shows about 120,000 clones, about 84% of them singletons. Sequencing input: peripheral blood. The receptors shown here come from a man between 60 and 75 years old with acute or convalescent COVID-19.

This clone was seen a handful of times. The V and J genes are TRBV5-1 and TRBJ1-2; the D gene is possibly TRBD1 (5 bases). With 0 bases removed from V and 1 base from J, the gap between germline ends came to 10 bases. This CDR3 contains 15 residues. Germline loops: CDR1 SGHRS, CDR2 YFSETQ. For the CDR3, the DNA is TGCGCCAGCAGCTTGGAGGGGAATAGTAACTATGGCTACACCTTC. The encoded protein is CASSLEGNSNYGYTF. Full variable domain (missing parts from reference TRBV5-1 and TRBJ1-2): KAGVTQTPRYLIKTRGQQVTLSCSPISGHRSVSWYQQTPGQGLQFLFEYFSETQRNKGNFPGRFSGRQFSNSRSEMNVSTLELGDSALYLCASSLEGNSNYGYTFGSGTRLTVV.

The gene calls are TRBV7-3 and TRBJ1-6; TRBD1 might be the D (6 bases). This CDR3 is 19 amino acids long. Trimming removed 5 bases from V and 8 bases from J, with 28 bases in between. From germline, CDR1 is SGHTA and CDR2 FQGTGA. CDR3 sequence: CASSGAGAPSSIGDSPLHF. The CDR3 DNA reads TGTGCCAGCAGCGGAGCAGGGGCACCATCGAGTATAGGTGATTCACCCCTCCACTTT.

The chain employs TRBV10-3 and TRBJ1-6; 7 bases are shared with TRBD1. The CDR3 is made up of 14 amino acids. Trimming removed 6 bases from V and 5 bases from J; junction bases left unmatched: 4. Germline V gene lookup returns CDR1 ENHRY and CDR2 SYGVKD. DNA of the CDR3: TGTGCCATCAGGGGGGACAGCCATAATTCACCCCTCCACTTT. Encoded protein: CAIRGDSHNSPLHF.

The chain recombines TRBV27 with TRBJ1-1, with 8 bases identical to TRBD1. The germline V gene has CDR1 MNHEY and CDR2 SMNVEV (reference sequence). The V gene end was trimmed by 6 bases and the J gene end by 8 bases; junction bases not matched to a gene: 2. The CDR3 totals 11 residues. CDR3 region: CASRGDREAFF. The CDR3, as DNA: TGTGCCAGCAGGGGGGACAGGGAAGCTTTCTTT.

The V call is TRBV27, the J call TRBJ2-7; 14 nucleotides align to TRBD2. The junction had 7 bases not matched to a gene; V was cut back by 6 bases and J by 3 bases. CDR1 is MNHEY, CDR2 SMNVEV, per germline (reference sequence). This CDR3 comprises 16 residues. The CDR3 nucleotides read TGTGCCAGCAGGAAGGGACTAGCGGGAGTCGGCTACGAGCAGTACTTC. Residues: CASRKGLAGVGYEQYF.

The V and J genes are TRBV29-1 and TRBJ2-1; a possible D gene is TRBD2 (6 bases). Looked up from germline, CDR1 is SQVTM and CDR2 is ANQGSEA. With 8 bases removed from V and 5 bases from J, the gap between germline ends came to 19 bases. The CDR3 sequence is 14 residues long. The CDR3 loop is CSSRWGVVDNEQFF. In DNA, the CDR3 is TGCAGCTCACGCTGGGGGGTCGTCGACAATGAGCAGTTCTTC.